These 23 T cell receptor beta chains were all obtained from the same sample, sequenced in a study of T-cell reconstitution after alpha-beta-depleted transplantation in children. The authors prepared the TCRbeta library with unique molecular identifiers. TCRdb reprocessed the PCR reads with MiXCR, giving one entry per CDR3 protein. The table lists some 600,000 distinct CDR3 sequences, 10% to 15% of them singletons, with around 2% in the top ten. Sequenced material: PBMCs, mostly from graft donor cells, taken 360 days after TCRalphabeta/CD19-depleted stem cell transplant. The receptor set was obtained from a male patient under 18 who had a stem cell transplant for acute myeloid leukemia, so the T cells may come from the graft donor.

The CDR3 region is CASSSSRTDTQYF. Written as DNA, the CDR3 is TGTGCCAGCAGCTCCTCCCGCACAGATACGCAGTATTTT. V is TRBV11-3 and J is TRBJ2-3; D remains ambiguous. From germline, CDR1 is SGHNT and CDR2 YENEEA. The CDR3 contains 13 residues. Trimming took off 4 bases at V and 1 base at J, with 6 bases between the two ends.

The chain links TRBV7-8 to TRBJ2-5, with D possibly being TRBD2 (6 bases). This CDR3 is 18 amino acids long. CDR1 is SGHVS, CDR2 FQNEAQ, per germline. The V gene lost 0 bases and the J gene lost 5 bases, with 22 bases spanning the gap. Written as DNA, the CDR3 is TGTGCCAGCAGCTTAGCGCGGGTAGCGAAACTTGCGGGGGAGACCCAGTACTTC. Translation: CASSLARVAKLAGETQYF. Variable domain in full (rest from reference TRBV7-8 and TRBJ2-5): GAGVSQSPRYKVAKRGQDVALRCDPISGHVSLFWYQQALGQGPEFLTYFQNEAQLDKSGLPSDRFFAERPEGSVSTLKIQRTQQEDSAVYLCASSLARVAKLAGETQYFGPGTRLLVL.

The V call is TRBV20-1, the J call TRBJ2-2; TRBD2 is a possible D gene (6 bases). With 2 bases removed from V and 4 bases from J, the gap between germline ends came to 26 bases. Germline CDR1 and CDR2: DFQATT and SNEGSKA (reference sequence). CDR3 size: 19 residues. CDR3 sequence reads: CSARPSYAGSIYSTGELFF. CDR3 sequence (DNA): TGCAGTGCTAGACCCTCGTACGCGGGATCCATATACAGCACCGGGGAGCTGTTTTTT.

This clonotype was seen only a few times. The DNA for the CDR3 is TGTGCCAGCAGTCCCTTCGGGGGAGCGGGAGTTCTAAGCTCCTACAATGAGCAGTTCTTC. It encodes CASSPFGGAGVLSSYNEQFF. The gene calls are TRBV28 and TRBJ2-1; TRBD2 aligns across 8 bases. CDR1 and CDR2 from the germline V gene are MDHEN and SYDVKM. J was trimmed by 0 bases and V by 5 bases; bases with no gene match: 18. This CDR3 has 20 residues.

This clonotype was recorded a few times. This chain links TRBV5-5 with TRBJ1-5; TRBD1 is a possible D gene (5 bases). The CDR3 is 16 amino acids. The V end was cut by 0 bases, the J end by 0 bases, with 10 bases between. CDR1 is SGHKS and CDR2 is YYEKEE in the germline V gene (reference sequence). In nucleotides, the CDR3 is TGTGCCAGCAGCTTGGAGGGACGCCTTAGCAATCAGCCCCAGCATTTT. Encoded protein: CASSLEGRLSNQPQHF.

CDR3 sequence reads: CAISERGAEGPEQYF. The CDR3, as DNA: TGTGCCATCAGTGAGAGGGGGGCCGAAGGCCCCGAGCAGTACTTC. The chain is built from TRBV10-3 and TRBJ2-7; possibly TRBD1 or TRBD2 for D (6 bases each). CDR3 length: 15 amino acids. V gave up 2 bases and J gave up 6 bases, with 17 bases separating them. The germline gives CDR1 ENHRY, CDR2 SYGVKD.

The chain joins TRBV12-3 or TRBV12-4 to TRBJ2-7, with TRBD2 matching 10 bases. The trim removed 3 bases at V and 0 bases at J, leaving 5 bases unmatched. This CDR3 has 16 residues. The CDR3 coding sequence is TGTGCCAGCAGTTTCCGACTAGCGGGTGACTCCTACGAGCAGTACTTC. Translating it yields CASSFRLAGDSYEQYF.

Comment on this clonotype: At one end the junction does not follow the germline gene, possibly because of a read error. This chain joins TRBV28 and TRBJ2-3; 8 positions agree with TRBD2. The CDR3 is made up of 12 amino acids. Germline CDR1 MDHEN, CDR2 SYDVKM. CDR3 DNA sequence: TGTGCCAGCAGTTCCAGCGGGAGTGGACTAATTTTT. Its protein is CASSSSGSGLIF. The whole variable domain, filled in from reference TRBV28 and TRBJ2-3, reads DVKVTQSSRYLVKRTGEKVFLECVQDMDHENMFWYRQDPGLGLRLIYFSYDVKMKEKGDIPEGYSVSREKKERFSLILESASTNQTSMYLCASSSSGSGLIFGPGTRLTVL.

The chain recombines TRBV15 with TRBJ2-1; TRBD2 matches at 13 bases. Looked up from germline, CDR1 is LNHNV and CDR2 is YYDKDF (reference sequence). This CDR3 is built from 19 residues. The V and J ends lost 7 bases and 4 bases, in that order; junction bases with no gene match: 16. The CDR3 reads CATIKRLAGGPRGYNEQFF. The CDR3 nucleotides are TGTGCCACCATCAAACGACTAGCGGGAGGCCCGCGGGGATACAATGAGCAGTTCTTC.

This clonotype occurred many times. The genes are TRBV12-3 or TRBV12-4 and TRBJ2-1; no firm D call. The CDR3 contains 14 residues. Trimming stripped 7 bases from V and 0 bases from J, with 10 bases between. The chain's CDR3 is CASTLWSSYNEQFF. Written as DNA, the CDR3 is TGTGCCAGCACCCTCTGGAGCTCCTACAATGAGCAGTTCTTC.

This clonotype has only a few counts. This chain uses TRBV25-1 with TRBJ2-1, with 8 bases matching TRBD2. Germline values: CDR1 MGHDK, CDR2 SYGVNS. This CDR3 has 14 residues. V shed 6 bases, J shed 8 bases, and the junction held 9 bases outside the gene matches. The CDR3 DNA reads TGTGCCAGCAGACCGGGACTAGAAGTCGATGAGCAGTTCTTC. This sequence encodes CASRPGLEVDEQFF.

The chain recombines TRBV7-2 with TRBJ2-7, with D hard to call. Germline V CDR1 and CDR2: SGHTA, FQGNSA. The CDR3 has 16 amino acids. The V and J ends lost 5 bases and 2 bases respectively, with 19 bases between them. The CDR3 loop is CASSRPWAASPYEQYF. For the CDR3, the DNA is TGTGCCAGCAGCCGCCCGTGGGCAGCGTCCCCCTACGAGCAGTACTTC.

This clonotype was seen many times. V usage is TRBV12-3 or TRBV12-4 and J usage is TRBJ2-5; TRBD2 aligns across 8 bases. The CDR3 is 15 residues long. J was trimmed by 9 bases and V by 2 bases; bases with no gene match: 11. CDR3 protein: CASSLTSGASGSQYF. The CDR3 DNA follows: TGTGCCAGCAGTTTAACTAGCGGTGCCTCCGGGTCCCAGTACTTC.

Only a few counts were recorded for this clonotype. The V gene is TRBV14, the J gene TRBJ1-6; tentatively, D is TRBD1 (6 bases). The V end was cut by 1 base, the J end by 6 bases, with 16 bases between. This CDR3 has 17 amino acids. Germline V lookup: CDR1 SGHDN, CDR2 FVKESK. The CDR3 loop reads CASSQAFRGAPNSPLHF. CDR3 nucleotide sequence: TGTGCCAGCAGCCAAGCGTTCCGGGGGGCTCCTAATTCACCCCTCCACTTT.

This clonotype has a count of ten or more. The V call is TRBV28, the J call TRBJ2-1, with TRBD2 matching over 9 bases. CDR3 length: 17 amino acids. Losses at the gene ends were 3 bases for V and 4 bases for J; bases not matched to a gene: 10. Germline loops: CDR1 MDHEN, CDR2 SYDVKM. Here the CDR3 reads CASSLTSGISRYNEQFF. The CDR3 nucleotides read TGTGCCAGCAGTTTGACTAGCGGCATCAGCCGGTACAATGAGCAGTTCTTC.

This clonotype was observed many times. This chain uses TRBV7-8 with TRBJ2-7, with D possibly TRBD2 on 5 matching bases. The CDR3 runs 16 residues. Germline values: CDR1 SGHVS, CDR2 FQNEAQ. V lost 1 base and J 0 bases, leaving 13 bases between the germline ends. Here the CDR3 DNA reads TGTGCCAGCAGCTTAGGAGGGCCGCCCAGCTCCTACGAGCAGTACTTC. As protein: CASSLGGPPSSYEQYF.

The CDR3 region has the DNA TGTGCCAGCTCACCGCTCCAGGGTCCGGTCGGGGAGCTGTTTTTT. It is translated as CASSPLQGPVGELFF. V usage is TRBV18 and J usage is TRBJ2-2, with D possibly being TRBD1 (5 bases). CDR3 size: 15 residues. Germline V CDR1 and CDR2: KGHSH, LQKENI. Trimming removed 3 bases at V and 7 bases at J, with 15 bases between.

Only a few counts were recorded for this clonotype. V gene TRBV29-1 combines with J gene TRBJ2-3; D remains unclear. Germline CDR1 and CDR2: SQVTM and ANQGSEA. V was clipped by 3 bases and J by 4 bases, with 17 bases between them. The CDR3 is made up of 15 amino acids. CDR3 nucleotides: TGCAGCGTTGAGCCAAACCCCGGCCGCGCAGATACGCAGTATTTT. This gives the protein CSVEPNPGRADTQYF.

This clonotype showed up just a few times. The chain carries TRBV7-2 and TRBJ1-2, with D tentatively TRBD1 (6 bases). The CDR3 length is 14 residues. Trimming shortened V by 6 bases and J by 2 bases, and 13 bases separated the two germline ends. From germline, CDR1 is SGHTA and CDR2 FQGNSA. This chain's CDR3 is CASREQGGNYGYTF. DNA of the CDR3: TGTGCCAGCAGGGAACAGGGAGGCAACTATGGCTACACCTTC.

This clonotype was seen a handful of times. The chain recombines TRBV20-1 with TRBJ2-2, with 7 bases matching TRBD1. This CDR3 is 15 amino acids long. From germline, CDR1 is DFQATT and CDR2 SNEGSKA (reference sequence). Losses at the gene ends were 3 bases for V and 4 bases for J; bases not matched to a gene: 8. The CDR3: CSASRGDRATGELFF. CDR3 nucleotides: TGCAGTGCTAGTCGAGGAGACAGGGCCACCGGGGAGCTGTTTTTT.

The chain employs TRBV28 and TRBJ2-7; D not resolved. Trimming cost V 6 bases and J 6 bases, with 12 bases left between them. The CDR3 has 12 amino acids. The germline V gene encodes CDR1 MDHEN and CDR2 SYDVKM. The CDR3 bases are TGTGCCAGCAGCTCGCTAGTGAGCGAGCAGTACTTC. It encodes CASSSLVSEQYF.

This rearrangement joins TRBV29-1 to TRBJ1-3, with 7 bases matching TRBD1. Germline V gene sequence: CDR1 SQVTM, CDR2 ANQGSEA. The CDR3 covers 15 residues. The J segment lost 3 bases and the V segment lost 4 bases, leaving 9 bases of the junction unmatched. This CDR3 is CSVGPARGNGNTIYF. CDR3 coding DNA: TGCAGCGTTGGGCCCGCCAGGGGGAATGGAAACACCATATATTTT.

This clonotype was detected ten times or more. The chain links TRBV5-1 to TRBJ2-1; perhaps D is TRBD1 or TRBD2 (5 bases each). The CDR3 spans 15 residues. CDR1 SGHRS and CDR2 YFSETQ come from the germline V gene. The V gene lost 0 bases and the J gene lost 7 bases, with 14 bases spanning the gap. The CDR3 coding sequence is TGCGCCAGCAGCTTGGGGGACCCCCCCTTGAATGAGCAGTTCTTC. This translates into CASSLGDPPLNEQFF. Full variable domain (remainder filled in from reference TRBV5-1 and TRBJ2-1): KAGVTQTPRYLIKTRGQQVTLSCSPISGHRSVSWYQQTPGQGLQFLFEYFSETQRNKGNFPGRFSGRQFSNSRSEMNVSTLELGDSALYLCASSLGDPPLNEQFFGPGTRLTVL.